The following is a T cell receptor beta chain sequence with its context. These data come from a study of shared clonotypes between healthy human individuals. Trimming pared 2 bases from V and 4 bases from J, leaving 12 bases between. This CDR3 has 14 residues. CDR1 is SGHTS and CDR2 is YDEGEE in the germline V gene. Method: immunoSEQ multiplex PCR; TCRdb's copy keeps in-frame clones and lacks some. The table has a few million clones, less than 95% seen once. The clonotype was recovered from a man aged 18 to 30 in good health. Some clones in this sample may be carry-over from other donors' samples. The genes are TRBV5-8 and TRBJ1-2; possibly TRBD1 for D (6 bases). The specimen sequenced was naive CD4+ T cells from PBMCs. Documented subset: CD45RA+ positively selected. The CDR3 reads CASSFAGVGYGYTF. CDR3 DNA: TGTGCCAGCAGCTTCGCAGGGGTGGGCTATGGCTACACCTTC.